Each of the 20 T cell receptor beta chains below was sequenced from the same sample in a study of T cells in Graves' hyperthyroidism and ophthalmopathy. The CDR3 regions of TCR beta were amplified from RNA transcripts. HTBI primers drove first-round RT-PCR of the TCR CDR3. TCRdb fed the multiplex PCR reads into MiXCR, producing one record per CDR3 protein. This sample has hundreds of thousands of distinct CDR3 sequences, with under 25% found just once. The sample was blood. The source is a man aged 30 to 45 with Graves' ophthalmopathy.

This clonotype appeared many times. This chain joins TRBV10-1 and TRBJ1-2; 8 bases are shared with TRBD1. The germline V gene encodes CDR1 WNHNN and CDR2 SYGVQD (reference sequence). V trimming: 2 bases; J trimming: 4 bases; junction bases outside the gene matches: 0. CDR3 length equals 13 residues. The CDR3 loop is CASSEGTGYGYTF. CDR3 in DNA: TGCGCCAGCAGTGAGGGGACAGGCTATGGCTACACCTTC.

The chain has TRBV9 and TRBJ2-5; 7 nucleotides agree with TRBD1. V was pared by 1 base and J by 2 bases, with 11 bases of the junction left unmatched. This CDR3 has 17 residues. Germline V CDR1 and CDR2: SGDLS, YYNGEE. In nucleotides, the CDR3 is TGTGCCAGCAGCGTATCCCCGGGACAGAGGGGGCAAGAGACCCAGTACTTC. Its translation is CASSVSPGQRGQETQYF.

V usage is TRBV4-1 and J usage is TRBJ2-2; 9 nucleotides agree with TRBD2. This CDR3 region has 17 residues. The germline CDR1 and CDR2 sequences are MGHRA and YSYEKL. The junction had 5 bases not matched to a gene; V was cut back by 3 bases and J by 0 bases. CDR3 nucleotides: TGCGCCAGCAGCCAGGGCCTAGCGGGACCGAACACCGGGGAGCTGTTTTTT. Its protein product is CASSQGLAGPNTGELFF.

This clonotype has just a few counts. The chain is built from TRBV7-2 and TRBJ2-1; TRBD2 matches at 10 bases. With 2 bases clipped from V and 4 bases from J, the junction kept 8 bases outside the gene matches. Germline V lookup: CDR1 SGHTA, CDR2 FQGNSA. This CDR3 region has 17 residues. Written as DNA, the CDR3 is TGTGCCAGCAGCTTAATCTCTAGCGGGAGTAGGTACAATGAGCAGTTCTTC. Translation: CASSLISSGSRYNEQFF.

This chain uses TRBV18 with TRBJ2-1; 10 positions match TRBD1. The germline gives CDR1 KGHSH, CDR2 LQKENI. The CDR3 runs 16 residues. The junction had 12 bases not matched to a gene; V was cut back by 4 bases and J by 9 bases. CDR3 protein: CASSLPGQGLGSEQFF. The CDR3 DNA follows: TGTGCCAGCTCACTCCCGGGACAGGGGTTGGGAAGTGAGCAGTTCTTC.

Details on this clonotype: At one of its ends the junction is not consistent with the germline gene, which may arise from a read error. The V call is TRBV7-7, the J call TRBJ2-3, with D perhaps TRBD2 (6 bases). Germline CDR1 reads SSHAT; CDR2 reads FNYEAQ (reference sequence). CDR3 length: 15 residues. Here the CDR3 reads CASSLLGRGTDTQYF. The DNA of the CDR3 is TGTGCTAGCAGCTTACTCGGGAGAGGCACAGATACGCAGTATTTT.

This clonotype was picked up many times. The chain links TRBV30 to TRBJ2-1; a weak D match, TRBD2 (6 bases). The CDR3 is 11 amino acids. V lost 1 base and J lost 13, with 11 bases in between. The germline gives CDR1 GTSNPN, CDR2 SVGIG (reference sequence). The CDR3: CAWSAGDRQFF. The CDR3, as DNA: TGTGCCTGGAGTGCGGGGGACCGCCAGTTCTTC.

This clonotype was found many times. The rearrangement joins TRBV20-1 to TRBJ2-1, with D hard to call. Germline loops: CDR1 DFQATT, CDR2 SNEGSKA (reference sequence). The CDR3 has 15 amino acids. V dropped 5 bases and J dropped 0 bases, with 14 bases sitting between them. CDR3 DNA sequence: TGCAGTGCTGTTATAGACGCGAACTCCTACAATGAGCAGTTCTTC. This sequence encodes CSAVIDANSYNEQFF.

As for this clonotype: The germline gene is not matched at one end of the junction; a read error may be the cause. J is TRBJ2-1 and V is TRBV10-2; D is perhaps TRBD2 (5 bases). CDR1 WSHSY and CDR2 SAAADI come from the germline V gene. This CDR3 has 16 amino acids. CDR3 bases: TGTGCCAGCAGCCGATACCGGACTTCGTACGGGGATGAGCAGTTCTTC. The encoded protein is CASSRYRTSYGDEQFF.

This chain uses TRBV20-1 with TRBJ1-5; D is undetermined. Looked up from germline, CDR1 is DFQATT and CDR2 is SNEGSKA (reference sequence). The CDR3 runs to 16 residues. Between the trimmed V and J ends, which lost 1 base and 6 bases, there was a span of 19 bases. For the CDR3, the DNA is TGCAGTGCTAGAGTGTTGGGTAACCAACCATCTCAGCCCCAGCATTTT. Its protein is CSARVLGNQPSQPQHF.

This clonotype came up a few times. V gene TRBV6-1 combines with J gene TRBJ1-5; possible D gene TRBD1, 5 bases. Trimming cost V 6 bases and J 6 bases, with 18 bases left between them. Germline CDR1 MNHNS, CDR2 SASEGT. The CDR3 totals 15 residues. In nucleotides, the CDR3 is TGTGCCAGCAGAAGGAGGGGTATGTTTGGTCAGCCCCAGCATTTT. It translates to CASRRRGMFGQPQHF.

This clonotype was seen repeatedly, ten times or more. The rearrangement links TRBV5-1 to TRBJ2-7; D is undetermined. The V end lost 7 bases, the J end lost 4 bases, and 12 bases lay between the germline ends. CDR1 is SGHRS, CDR2 YFSETQ, per germline. The length of the CDR3 is 12 residues. CDR3 DNA: TGCGCCAGCGGCATTGGAGCTTACGAGCAGTACTTC. It specifies CASGIGAYEQYF.

The V and J genes are TRBV6-1 and TRBJ2-7; tentatively, D is TRBD1 or TRBD2 (5 bases each). There are 14 residues in the CDR3. V lost 10 bases to trimming and J lost 3 bases, with 19 bases between them. Germline V gene data show CDR1 as MNHNS and CDR2 as SASEGT. The CDR3 loop is CATWGGPGGYEQYF. CDR3 in DNA: TGTGCCACGTGGGGCGGGCCGGGTGGCTACGAGCAGTACTTC.

The gene calls are TRBV5-1 and TRBJ2-5, with 9 bases fitting TRBD1. Germline V gene data show CDR1 as SGHRS and CDR2 as YFSETQ. The CDR3 contains 15 residues. V shed 4 bases and J 10 bases; nucleotides not matched to a gene: 14. The CDR3 here is CASSPTGTGISLQYF. CDR3 DNA: TGCGCCAGCAGCCCCACTGGGACAGGGATTTCTCTCCAGTACTTC. The full variable domain, in which reference TRBV5-1 and TRBJ2-5 provide the parts outside the CDR3, is KAGVTQTPRYLIKTRGQQVTLSCSPISGHRSVSWYQQTPGQGLQFLFEYFSETQRNKGNFPGRFSGRQFSNSRSEMNVSTLELGDSALYLCASSPTGTGISLQYFGPGTRLLVL.

This clonotype was detected many times. V gene TRBV28 combines with J gene TRBJ1-5, with 12 bases matching TRBD1. The CDR3 loop spans 20 amino acids. The V gene's germline CDR1 is MDHEN and CDR2 SYDVKM. J gave up 1 base and V 3 bases, and 13 bases lay outside the gene matches. The CDR3 is CASSLEELGQGANSNQPQHF. CDR3 nucleotide sequence: TGTGCCAGCAGTTTGGAGGAACTGGGACAGGGGGCGAACAGCAATCAGCCCCAGCATTTT. The full variable domain, with the rest looked up from reference TRBV28 and TRBJ1-5, is DVKVTQSSRYLVKRTGEKVFLECVQDMDHENMFWYRQDPGLGLRLIYFSYDVKMKEKGDIPEGYSVSREKKERFSLILESASTNQTSMYLCASSLEELGQGANSNQPQHFGDGTRLSIL.

This clonotype was found many times. This rearrangement joins TRBV11-2 to TRBJ2-7; a possible D gene is TRBD1 (6 bases). V was trimmed by 3 bases and J by 7 bases, leaving 13 bases between them. The CDR3 is 13 amino acids. Germline lookup yields CDR1 SGHAT and CDR2 FQNNGV. CDR3 DNA sequence: TGTGCCAGCAGCTTTTCACAGGGACCGGAGCAGTACTTC. Its translation: CASSFSQGPEQYF.

Comments on this clonotype: At one of its ends the junction is not consistent with the germline gene, which may arise from a read error. V and J are TRBV5-1 and TRBJ2-4, with TRBD1 matching 9 bases. The CDR3 extends over 17 amino acids. Germline values: CDR1 SGHRS, CDR2 YFSETQ. CDR3 protein: CASSPDRGVVTKNIQYF. The CDR3, as DNA: TGTGCCAGCAGTCCGGACAGGGGCGTGGTGACCAAAAACATTCAGTACTTC.

The V call is TRBV30, the J call TRBJ1-6; TRBD1 agrees at 7 bases. J lost 7 bases, V lost 1 base, and 1 base had no gene match. The CDR3 covers 13 residues. The germline V gene encodes CDR1 GTSNPN and CDR2 SVGIG (reference sequence). CDR3 sequence reads: CAWSGGGNSPLHF. The CDR3 region has the DNA TGTGCCTGGAGTGGAGGGGGCAATTCACCCCTCCACTTT.

This clonotype occurred a few times. The junction and the germline gene differ at one end; a read error may be behind it. J is TRBJ1-5 and V is TRBV27, with no clear D. The CDR3 covers 12 residues. Germline CDR1 is MNHEY and CDR2 is SMNVEV (reference sequence). In DNA form, the CDR3 reads TGTGCCAGCAGTTCCCAAGATCAGTCCCAGCATTTT. Translation: CASSSQDQSQHF.

The rearrangement uses TRBV29-1 and TRBJ2-7; TRBD2 matches at 10 bases. Germline-derived CDR1 and CDR2 are SQVTM and ANQGSEA. After removal of 6 bases from V and 6 bases from J, the junction contained 11 bases not matched to a gene. This CDR3 spans 14 amino acids. CDR3 sequence (DNA): TGCAGCGTCCCGGGGCTAGCGGGAGAGAGCGAGCAGTACTTC. Translated, it gives CSVPGLAGESEQYF.